The 30 T cell receptor beta chains in this list originate from one sample, sequenced in a study of beta chain features in type 1 diabetes. These receptors are not linked to any known antigen. Study-level findings and limits: Within each of all four CD4+ subsets, Type 1 diabetes patients had TCRB CDR3s that were moderately but significantly shorter.

The entirety of the isolated RNA underwent reverse transcription, so expressed TCRB transcripts were sequenced. Assay: immunoSEQ multiplex PCR; the TCRdb copy retains only in-frame clones and omits some. The sample has under 300,000 clones; approximately 13% are singletons. Sequences were obtained from naive CD4+ T cells from blood. These receptors were taken from a man aged 30 to 39 with type 1 diabetes.

This chain connects TRBV7-2 to TRBJ2-1; D is possibly TRBD1 (5 bases). The CDR3 runs 15 residues. The V end lost 6 bases, the J end lost 3 bases, and 15 bases lay between the germline ends. CDR1 SGHTA and CDR2 FQGNSA come from the germline V gene. The CDR3 DNA reads as TGTGCCAGCAGTCAGTTCCAGGACATCTACAATGAGCAGTTCTTC. Translation gives CASSQFQDIYNEQFF.

V is TRBV30 and J is TRBJ2-2, with 10 bases matching TRBD2. Germline V gene lookup returns CDR1 GTSNPN and CDR2 SVGIG (reference sequence). The J segment lost 5 bases and the V segment lost 2 bases, leaving 23 bases of the junction unmatched. The CDR3 is 21 residues long. The CDR3 bases are TGTGCCTGGAGTCTCTCCCTAGCGGGAGTCACCCCGGGGGGATGGACCGGGGAGCTGTTTTTT. Its protein is CAWSLSLAGVTPGGWTGELFF.

This clone has a handful of counts. This chain links TRBV4-2 with TRBJ2-7, with 11 bases that match TRBD2. The CDR3 covers 16 residues. Germline loops: CDR1 LGHNA, CDR2 YNFKEQ. Trimming cost V 2 bases and J 0 bases; bases outside gene matches: 3. CDR3 protein: CASSQPGTSGSYEQYF. CDR3 bases: TGTGCCAGCAGCCAACCCGGGACTAGCGGCTCCTACGAGCAGTACTTC.

The chain uses TRBV5-1 and TRBJ2-1; 11 bases map to TRBD1. The CDR3 runs to 17 residues. J was trimmed by 1 base and V by 3 bases; bases with no gene match: 6. CDR1 is SGHRS, CDR2 YFSETQ, per germline. The CDR3 sequence: CASSSTGQGGSYNEQFF. The CDR3 coding sequence is TGCGCCAGCAGCTCAACGGGACAGGGGGGGTCCTACAATGAGCAGTTCTTC.

This clone was detected only a few times. This chain connects TRBV27 to TRBJ1-4; no clear D. V shed 6 bases and J shed 2 bases, with 10 bases lying between them. From germline, CDR1 is MNHEY and CDR2 SMNVEV (reference sequence). The CDR3 totals 14 residues. The CDR3 DNA is TGTGCCAGCAGCCCGGGAGTCACTAATGAAAAACTGTTTTTT. Translating gives CASSPGVTNEKLFF.

The CDR3 sequence: CASKGGDQETQYF. In DNA form, the CDR3 reads TGTGCCAGCAAAGGCGGGGATCAAGAGACCCAGTACTTC. The chain has TRBV11-2 and TRBJ2-5; weak D call: TRBD2 (6 bases). Germline V gene lookup returns CDR1 SGHAT and CDR2 FQNNGV. V shed 7 bases and J shed 2 bases, with 11 bases lying between them. CDR3 length: 13 amino acids.

The chain has TRBV28 and TRBJ2-3; maybe TRBD2 (5 bases). This CDR3 has 15 residues. Germline lookup yields CDR1 MDHEN and CDR2 SYDVKM. Trimming shortened V by 4 bases and J by 5 bases, and 16 bases separated the two germline ends. The CDR3 loop is CASSSPGTSGDTQYF. CDR3 coding DNA: TGTGCCAGCAGTTCCCCGGGTACTAGTGGAGATACGCAGTATTTT.

The CDR3 region has the DNA TGTGCCAGCTCACCGGCCGGGGTCACCGGGGAGCTGTTTTTT. This codes for CASSPAGVTGELFF. The rearrangement joins TRBV18 to TRBJ2-2, with a possible D match to TRBD2 (5 bases). Per germline, CDR1 KGHSH and CDR2 LQKENI. The CDR3 contains 14 residues. The V end lost 3 bases, the J end lost 4 bases, and 9 bases lay between the germline ends.

The chain joins TRBV30 to TRBJ1-2, with unresolved D. V dropped 5 bases and J dropped 4 bases, with 11 bases sitting between them. Per germline, CDR1 GTSNPN and CDR2 SVGIG (reference sequence). This CDR3 is 12 amino acids long. The CDR3 loop reads CAWVQQFYGYTF. Here the CDR3 DNA reads TGTGCCTGGGTCCAACAGTTCTATGGCTACACCTTC.

This clone was seen more than once but under ten times. The chain has TRBV10-3 and TRBJ2-1, with D perhaps TRBD1 (5 bases). The V gene lost 10 bases and the J gene lost 7 bases, with 14 bases spanning the gap. Germline V CDR1 and CDR2: ENHRY, SYGVKD. The CDR3 totals 12 residues. The CDR3 bases are TGTGCCACCAGGCTAGGGGCGAATGAGCAGTTCTTC. It codes for CATRLGANEQFF.

This clone occurred a few times. This chain connects TRBV7-9 to TRBJ2-1; 9 bases fit TRBD2. The CDR3 runs 14 residues. V shed 2 bases and J 4 bases; nucleotides not matched to a gene: 0. CDR1 is SEHNR and CDR2 is FQNEAQ in the germline V gene (reference sequence). The CDR3: CASSLTSGYNEQFF. The CDR3 region has the DNA TGTGCCAGCAGCTTAACTAGCGGGTACAATGAGCAGTTCTTC.

The CDR3 sequence is CAGRTGGYTF. CDR3 bases: TGTGCCGGACGGACGGGAGGCTACACCTTC. The rearrangement uses TRBV21-1 and TRBJ1-2. TRBV21-1 is termed a pseudogene. CDR3 length equals 10 residues.

V and J are TRBV5-4 and TRBJ2-3; weak D call: TRBD1 (6 bases). The CDR3 is 13 amino acids. The germline V gene has CDR1 SGHNT and CDR2 YYREEE (reference sequence). Trimming took 2 bases from V and 6 from J, leaving 10 bases between them. CDR3 amino acids: CASSFTGPDTQYF. Written as DNA, the CDR3 is TGTGCCAGCAGCTTTACAGGGCCGGATACGCAGTATTTT. Full variable domain (outside the CDR3, taken from reference TRBV5-4 and TRBJ2-3): ETGVTQSPTHLIKTRGQQVTLRCSSQSGHNTVSWYQQALGQGPQFIFQYYREEENGRGNFPPRFSGLQFPNYSSELNVNALELDDSALYLCASSFTGPDTQYFGPGTRLTVL.

The chain combines TRBV4-2 with TRBJ2-7, with TRBD2 matching 11 bases. With 1 base clipped from V and 6 bases from J, the junction kept 2 bases outside the gene matches. The CDR3 spans 14 residues. Germline CDR1 is LGHNA and CDR2 is YNFKEQ. The CDR3 region has the DNA TGTGCCAGCAGCCAAGGACTAGCGGGACTCGAGCAGTACTTC. Amino acids: CASSQGLAGLEQYF.

The rearrangement uses TRBV7-9 and TRBJ1-2; 11 bases line up with TRBD1. The V gene end was trimmed by 5 bases and the J gene end by 8 bases; junction bases not matched to a gene: 7. CDR3 length: 14 amino acids. Germline V gene sequence: CDR1 SEHNR, CDR2 FQNEAQ (reference sequence). CDR3 amino acids: CASSQGQGDRGYTF. Written as DNA, the CDR3 is TGTGCCAGCAGCCAGGGACAGGGGGATCGAGGCTACACCTTC.

This clone was seen more than once but under ten times. The CDR3 protein is CASRDGQAPSGANVLTF. The CDR3 DNA is TGTGCCAGCAGGGATGGACAGGCCCCCTCTGGGGCCAACGTCCTGACTTTC. V usage is TRBV2 and J usage is TRBJ2-6; 7 nucleotides agree with TRBD1. Germline trimming cut 6 bases from V and 0 bases from J; bases unmatched to any gene: 8. Looked up from germline, CDR1 is SNHLY and CDR2 is FYNNEI. The CDR3 runs to 17 residues.

The chain couples TRBV4-1 to TRBJ2-3; the match to TRBD2 covers 11 bases. Trimming took 1 base from V and 2 from J; bases not matched to a gene: 5. This CDR3 region has 17 residues. The germline gives CDR1 MGHRA, CDR2 YSYEKL. The CDR3 bases are TGCGCCAGCAGCCAAGTACTAGCGGGAGTCCCCACAGATACGCAGTATTTT. As protein: CASSQVLAGVPTDTQYF.

This clone was counted between two and nine times. The rearrangement links TRBV2 to TRBJ2-7; TRBD1 aligns across 7 bases. Germline V CDR1 and CDR2: SNHLY, FYNNEI. The CDR3 contains 14 residues. J lost 3 bases, V lost 2 bases, and 4 bases had no gene match. The CDR3, as DNA: TGTGCCAGCAGTGAAAAACGGGACAGCTACGAGCAGTACTTC. Protein: CASSEKRDSYEQYF.

The V call is TRBV19, the J call TRBJ2-3; TRBD1 matches 11 bases. This CDR3 is 14 amino acids long. CDR1 and CDR2 from the germline V gene are LNHDA and SQIVND (reference sequence). V dropped 5 bases and J dropped 8; count of bases not matched to a gene: 6. The CDR3 region is CASSVRDRGSTQYF. The CDR3 bases are TGTGCCAGTAGTGTCCGGGACAGGGGGTCTACGCAGTATTTT.

The chain links TRBV4-1 to TRBJ1-4; 9 bases line up with TRBD1. J gave up 4 bases and V 4 bases, and 7 bases lay outside the gene matches. The CDR3 extends over 16 amino acids. Germline CDR1 MGHRA, CDR2 YSYEKL. CDR3 loop: CASSPLRGQGNEKLFF. As DNA, the CDR3 is TGCGCCAGCAGCCCGCTACGGGGACAGGGTAATGAAAAACTGTTTTTT.

In this sample, this clone turned up a few times. The rearrangement joins TRBV18 to TRBJ2-7; 11 bases map to TRBD1. Germline CDR1 KGHSH, CDR2 LQKENI. CDR3 length: 14 residues. After removal of 6 bases from V and 6 bases from J, the junction contained 7 bases not matched to a gene. The chain's CDR3 is CASSPGQGDREQYF. CDR3 bases: TGTGCCAGCTCCCCGGGACAGGGGGACCGCGAGCAGTACTTC.

This chain joins TRBV6-1 and TRBJ2-7, with TRBD2 matching 11 bases. The V segment lost 1 base and the J segment 2 bases; nucleotides outside the gene matches: 1. Germline V CDR1 and CDR2: MNHNS, SASEGT. This CDR3 has 15 residues. Here the CDR3 reads CASSEGLAGPYEQYF. The CDR3 DNA reads as TGTGCCAGCAGTGAAGGACTAGCGGGACCCTACGAGCAGTACTTC.

This clone was seen only a few times. Distinct nucleotide sequences in the sample also encode this CDR3. The chain carries TRBV19 and TRBJ1-5; 7 bases line up with TRBD1. The V and J ends lost 5 bases and 5 bases, in that order; junction bases with no gene match: 3. The germline CDR1 and CDR2 sequences are LNHDA and SQIVND (reference sequence). The CDR3 has 13 residues. The DNA of the CDR3 is TGTGCCAGTAGTCCTCAGGGGGATCAGCCCCAGCATTTT. Residues: CASSPQGDQPQHF.

The V call is TRBV5-1, the J call TRBJ1-5, with 8 bases matching TRBD1. Germline V lookup: CDR1 SGHRS, CDR2 YFSETQ. The CDR3 is 15 amino acids. J gave up 4 bases and V 1 base, and 4 bases lay outside the gene matches. CDR3 in amino acids: CASSLYRGGNQPQHF. The CDR3 nucleotides are TGCGCCAGCAGCTTGTACAGGGGGGGAAATCAGCCCCAGCATTTT. Full variable domain (rest looked up from reference TRBV5-1 and TRBJ1-5): KAGVTQTPRYLIKTRGQQVTLSCSPISGHRSVSWYQQTPGQGLQFLFEYFSETQRNKGNFPGRFSGRQFSNSRSEMNVSTLELGDSALYLCASSLYRGGNQPQHFGDGTRLSIL.

This clone was detected only once. The chain couples TRBV2 to TRBJ2-3; TRBD2 is a possible D gene (6 bases). This CDR3 has 15 residues. Trimming took off 4 bases at V and 1 base at J, with 12 bases between the two ends. Germline lookup yields CDR1 SNHLY and CDR2 FYNNEI. CDR3 bases: TGTGCCAGCAGTGGGGGGGAAGGAGGCACAGATACGCAGTATTTT. Amino acids: CASSGGEGGTDTQYF. Drawing the rest from reference TRBV2 and TRBJ2-3, the complete variable domain is EPEVTQTPSHQVTQMGQEVILRCVPISNHLYFYWYRQILGQKVEFLVSFYNNEISEKSEIFDDQFSVERPDGSNFTLKIRSTKLEDSAMYFCASSGGEGGTDTQYFGPGTRLTVL.

The sample holds a few counts of this clone. This chain joins TRBV4-1 and TRBJ1-2; D is uncertain. This CDR3 region has 11 residues. V was pared by 0 bases and J by 7 bases, with 3 bases between. Germline-derived CDR1 and CDR2 are MGHRA and YSYEKL. The DNA of the CDR3 is TGCGCCAGCAGCCAAGAGGCTGGCTACACCTTC. Translation gives CASSQEAGYTF.

This clone was found a few times. V and J are TRBV5-1 and TRBJ2-3; 8 nucleotides line up with TRBD2. The CDR3 runs 15 residues. CDR1 is SGHRS, CDR2 YFSETQ, per germline. The ends lost 0 bases at V and 2 bases at J; junction bases unmatched: 2. CDR3 loop: CASSLATSATDTQYF. The CDR3 nucleotides are TGCGCCAGCAGCTTGGCGACTAGCGCCACAGATACGCAGTATTTT.

This clone came up many times. The rearrangement links TRBV7-2 to TRBJ2-7, with D possibly matching TRBD1 (7 bases). V lost 1 base and J lost 2, with 15 bases in between. CDR1 SGHTA and CDR2 FQGNSA come from the germline V gene. This CDR3 is built from 16 residues. In nucleotides, the CDR3 is TGTGCCAGCAGCTTAGGGGGCGGGACAGTCCCCTACGAGCAGTACTTC. Translation: CASSLGGGTVPYEQYF.

This clone was detected only a few times. The gene calls are TRBV11-2 and TRBJ2-1; 7 bases align to TRBD2. The CDR3 loop spans 13 amino acids. V lost 5 bases to trimming and J lost 9 bases; unmatched junction nucleotides: 7. Germline assignment: CDR1 SGHAT and CDR2 FQNNGV. The chain's CDR3 is CASSRGLGSEQFF. CDR3 nucleotides: TGTGCCAGCAGCCGTGGACTAGGTAGTGAGCAGTTCTTC.

V is TRBV18 and J is TRBJ1-1; possibly TRBD1 for D (5 bases). In germline, CDR1 is KGHSH, CDR2 LQKENI. Trimming cost V 6 bases and J 8 bases, with 22 bases left between them. The CDR3 extends over 15 amino acids. The CDR3: CASSPLQGTVVEAFF. The CDR3 DNA reads TGTGCCAGCTCCCCTCTTCAGGGAACAGTGGTCGAAGCTTTCTTT.